This T cell receptor beta chain stems from a study of blood T cell repertoires in COVID-19. At the level of the study: The cDNA or gDNA used as material had been derived from T cells, B-cell-depleted T cells, or PBMCs.

This clone was seen once. Assay: immunoSEQ multiplex PCR; the TCRdb copy retains only in-frame clones and omits some. Among about 260,000 clones listed, about 89% were seen once. V was clipped by 2 bases and J by 4 bases, with 12 bases between them. The CDR3 spans 16 residues. Germline V CDR1 and CDR2: SGHVS, FNYEAQ. The chain combines TRBV7-6 with TRBJ1-6; D is possibly TRBD1 (6 bases). The sequence came from a woman aged 40 to 55 who had recovered from COVID-19. The sequencing sample was made of peripheral blood. The CDR3 reads CASSLRTALYNSPLHF. The CDR3 nucleotides are TGTGCCAGCAGCTTAAGGACAGCCCTTTATAATTCACCCCTCCACTTT. The full variable domain, in which reference TRBV7-6 and TRBJ1-6 provide the parts outside the CDR3, is GAGVSQSPRYKVTKRGQDVALRCDPISGHVSLYWYRQALGQGPEFLTYFNYEAQQDKSGLPNDRFSAERPEGSISTLTIQRTEQRDSAMYRCASSLRTALYNSPLHFGNGTRLTVT.